This TCR beta chain originates from a study of T cell changes during pregnancy in multiple sclerosis. Trimming cost V 7 bases and J 9 bases; bases outside gene matches: 9. Germline values: CDR1 SQVTM, CDR2 ANQGSEA. The CDR3 runs to 13 residues. Clones were sequenced by immunoSEQ multiplex PCR, and TCRdb holds only the in-frame ones, with some missing. The table has roughly 89,000 clones, 85% to 95% seen once. Here the sequenced sample was peripheral blood, taken in the third trimester of pregnancy. This sequence was found in a female donor with multiple sclerosis, enrolled in a pregnancy study. The V call is TRBV29-1, the J call TRBJ2-1; 10 bases align to TRBD2. CDR3 loop: CSGGTSEEGEQFF. DNA of the CDR3: TGCAGCGGGGGGACTAGCGAGGAGGGTGAGCAGTTCTTC.